These 29 T cell receptor beta chains came from one sample sequenced in a study of OX40 agonist ivuxolimab in advanced cancers. The data were produced by immunoSEQ multiplex PCR, yet TCRdb's version contains in-frame clones alone and is incomplete. The table has about 15,000 clones, under 80% seen once. The material was CD4+ or CD8+ T cells sorted from blood, obtained in a trial of the OX40 agonist ivuxolimab. All receptors derive from an adult with an advanced solid tumor such as melanoma, head and neck, liver or kidney cancer.

The V call is TRBV15, the J call TRBJ2-5; D is ambiguous. V dropped 0 bases and J dropped 5 bases, with 16 bases sitting between them. The germline CDR1 and CDR2 sequences are LNHNV and YYDKDF (reference sequence). This CDR3 has 16 amino acids. Here the CDR3 reads CATSRDFGVGSETQYF. The CDR3 bases are TGTGCCACCAGCAGAGATTTCGGAGTAGGATCGGAGACCCAGTACTTC.

This sequence joins TRBV7-8 and TRBJ2-5; D possibly corresponds to TRBD1 (6 bases). Trimming shortened V by 3 bases and J by 4 bases, and 9 bases separated the two germline ends. Germline assignment: CDR1 SGHVS and CDR2 FQNEAQ. The CDR3 runs to 13 residues. In DNA form, the CDR3 reads TGTGCCAGCAGCTTGGGACAAGGAGAGACCCAGTACTTC. This codes for CASSLGQGETQYF.

This chain links TRBV7-8 with TRBJ1-5; a weak D match, TRBD1 (6 bases). The ends were cut back, 5 bases at V and 6 bases at J, with 17 bases in the middle. The CDR3 is 15 amino acids. Germline V CDR1 and CDR2: SGHVS, FQNEAQ. CDR3 DNA: TGTGCCAGCAGCGGATATCAGGGGCCGTCTCAGCCCCAGCATTTT. Protein: CASSGYQGPSQPQHF.

The rearrangement uses TRBV7-9 and TRBJ2-7, with a possible D match to TRBD1 (6 bases). The length of the CDR3 is 15 residues. The ends were cut back, 1 base at V and 2 bases at J, with 12 bases in the middle. The germline CDR1 and CDR2 sequences are SEHNR and FQNEAQ (reference sequence). The CDR3 DNA is TGTGCCAGCAGCTTAGTGGCAACAGGGACCTACGAGCAGTACTTC. Translation gives CASSLVATGTYEQYF. Combining the CDR3 with reference TRBV7-9 and TRBJ2-7 gives the whole variable domain DTGVSQNPRHKITKRGQNVTFRCDPISEHNRLYWYRQTLGQGPEFLTYFQNEAQLEKSRLLSDRFSAERPKGSFSTLEIQRTEQGDSAMYLCASSLVATGTYEQYFGPGTRLTVT.

This clone has a single count. J is TRBJ2-3 and V is TRBV13; 7 bases match TRBD2. Germline CDR1 and CDR2: PRHDT and FYEKMQ (reference sequence). The CDR3 length is 17 residues. V lost 1 base to trimming and J lost 2 bases; unmatched junction nucleotides: 9. CDR3 DNA sequence: TGTGCCAGCAGCTTAGTGTTGGCGGGAGACTTCACAGATACGCAGTATTTT. Translated: CASSLVLAGDFTDTQYF.

The J gene is TRBJ1-1, the V gene TRBV7-6; D remains ambiguous. There are 13 residues in the CDR3. Germline lookup yields CDR1 SGHVS and CDR2 FNYEAQ. V lost 1 base, J lost 6 bases, and 9 bases lay in between. The DNA for the CDR3 is TGTGCCAGCAGCTTAGGTCCCCCCTCTGAAGCTTTCTTT. It codes for CASSLGPPSEAFF.

The chain has TRBV6-5 and TRBJ1-1; unclear D gene. CDR1 is MNHEY, CDR2 SVGAGI, per germline. This CDR3 has 15 residues. The V and J ends lost 4 bases and 0 bases respectively, with 12 bases between them. DNA for the CDR3: TGTGCCAGCAGTTTTTACGCAGGACTGAACACTGAAGCTTTCTTT. Translated, it gives CASSFYAGLNTEAFF.

This sequence joins TRBV29-1 and TRBJ2-7; D is possibly TRBD1 (5 bases). Germline CDR1 and CDR2: SQVTM and ANQGSEA. Trimming removed 1 base from V and 3 bases from J, with 10 bases in between. This CDR3 is 13 amino acids long. CDR3 coding DNA: TGCAGCGTTGAAGCGGGTGACAGCTACGAGCAGTACTTC. Encoded protein: CSVEAGDSYEQYF.

The chain couples TRBV2 to TRBJ2-7, with 13 bases matching TRBD2. The V gene end was trimmed by 5 bases and the J gene end by 7 bases; junction bases not matched to a gene: 5. The length of the CDR3 is 14 residues. CDR1 and CDR2 from the germline V gene are SNHLY and FYNNEI. The CDR3 loop is CASSKLAGGREQYF. CDR3 in DNA: TGTGCCAGCAGTAAACTAGCGGGAGGGAGGGAGCAGTACTTC.

In regard to this clone: The same CDR3 also results from other DNA sequences found in this sample. V and J are TRBV30 and TRBJ2-7, with D tentatively TRBD2 (7 bases). This CDR3 spans 13 amino acids. Germline CDR1 reads GTSNPN; CDR2 reads SVGIG (reference sequence). The V and J ends lost 3 bases and 3 bases respectively, with 12 bases between them. The CDR3 here is CAWRRAGHYEQYF. In DNA, the CDR3 is TGTGCCTGGAGAAGAGCGGGACACTACGAGCAGTACTTC.

This clone was recorded a few times. The chain joins TRBV20-1 to TRBJ2-1; D may match TRBD1 or TRBD2 (5 bases each). V shed 7 bases and J shed 10 bases, with 11 bases lying between them. The CDR3 is 10 residues long. In germline, CDR1 is DFQATT, CDR2 SNEGSKA (reference sequence). The CDR3 spells CSVGTAEQFF. The CDR3 DNA is TGCAGTGTCGGGACCGCAGAGCAGTTCTTC.

The chain has TRBV9 and TRBJ2-1; D is perhaps TRBD2 (6 bases). The V and J ends lost 0 bases and 7 bases respectively, with 20 bases between them. This CDR3 has 17 residues. CDR1 and CDR2 (germline): SGDLS, YYNGEE. The CDR3 loop is CASSVDGKVGGLNEQFF. CDR3 bases: TGTGCCAGCAGCGTAGATGGGAAGGTGGGGGGACTGAATGAGCAGTTCTTC.

The V call is TRBV11-3, the J call TRBJ2-3, with D perhaps being TRBD1 or TRBD2 (5 bases each). Trimming cost V 2 bases and J 1 base, with 16 bases left between them. This CDR3 has 17 residues. The germline V gene has CDR1 SGHNT and CDR2 YENEEA. The CDR3 reads CASSLPPGAGRTDTQYF. The CDR3 nucleotides read TGTGCCAGCAGCTTACCGCCCGGGGCAGGGCGCACAGATACGCAGTATTTT.

The chain employs TRBV28 and TRBJ2-2; D possibly corresponds to TRBD2 (5 bases). The V and J ends lost 5 bases and 7 bases respectively, with 11 bases between them. Germline V gene data show CDR1 as MDHEN and CDR2 as SYDVKM. The CDR3 spans 13 residues. CDR3 loop: CASSLRGVGELFF. CDR3 sequence (DNA): TGTGCCAGCAGTCTTCGGGGTGTCGGGGAGCTGTTTTTT.

This clone was picked up a small number of times. The chain carries TRBV7-6 and TRBJ2-7; no reliable D call. The CDR3 runs 15 residues. Trimming stripped 0 bases from V and 1 base from J, with 10 bases between. Per germline, CDR1 SGHVS and CDR2 FNYEAQ. In nucleotides, the CDR3 is TGTGCCAGCAGCTTAGCGGTAGGCGAATCCTACGAGCAGTACTTC. Its protein is CASSLAVGESYEQYF.

The table lists this clone with a count of one. CDR3 bases: TGTGCCAGCAGCCTTCTCTCAAGGGGGGAGCTGTTTTTT. It yields the protein CASSLLSRGELFF. The V call is TRBV11-2, the J call TRBJ2-2, with D hard to call. V was clipped by 5 bases and J by 8 bases, with 12 bases between them. The germline gives CDR1 SGHAT, CDR2 FQNNGV. The CDR3 contains 13 residues.

This chain uses TRBV4-3 with TRBJ2-7, with D perhaps TRBD2 (6 bases). The germline gives CDR1 LGHNA, CDR2 YSLEER. The CDR3 is made up of 13 amino acids. Trimming left V 1 base short and J 9 bases short, with 13 bases between. The CDR3 region is CASSQVPGTVQYF. The CDR3 DNA reads as TGCGCCAGCAGCCAAGTGCCGGGGACTGTGCAGTACTTC.

This chain joins TRBV9 and TRBJ2-2, with 7 bases fitting TRBD1. J gave up 0 bases and V 4 bases, and 6 bases lay outside the gene matches. Germline loops: CDR1 SGDLS, CDR2 YYNGEE. The CDR3 covers 16 residues. The CDR3 loop reads CASSTPQGANTGELFF. The CDR3 nucleotides are TGTGCCAGCAGCACACCTCAGGGGGCGAACACCGGGGAGCTGTTTTTT.

This chain joins TRBV6-5 and TRBJ2-1; 8 bases align to TRBD2. Germline V lookup: CDR1 MNHEY, CDR2 SVGAGI. The CDR3 covers 15 residues. The V gene end was trimmed by 2 bases and the J gene end by 8 bases; junction bases not matched to a gene: 8. The CDR3 bases are TGTGCCAGCAGTTACGACGGGAGGGCCGTAGATGAGCAGTTCTTC. Amino acid sequence: CASSYDGRAVDEQFF.

This chain links TRBV11-2 with TRBJ2-5; unclear D gene. CDR3 length equals 14 residues. Per the germline V gene, CDR1 is SGHAT and CDR2 is FQNNGV. The V gene lost 5 bases and the J gene lost 2 bases, with 12 bases spanning the gap. CDR3 nucleotide sequence: TGTGCCAGCAGCCCCCCGGCATTTCAAGAGACCCAGTACTTC. Its translation is CASSPPAFQETQYF.

This clone was observed a handful of times. V is TRBV7-8 and J is TRBJ2-3; D remains unclear. The CDR3 sequence is 17 residues long. From germline, CDR1 is SGHVS and CDR2 FQNEAQ. Trimming took 5 bases from V and 2 from J, leaving 20 bases between them. CDR3 region: CASSPGPQAAFTDTQYF. In nucleotides, the CDR3 is TGTGCCAGCAGCCCGGGCCCTCAGGCCGCTTTCACAGATACGCAGTATTTT.

A few counts support this clone. The chain joins TRBV7-3 to TRBJ2-1; 11 bases agree with TRBD2. In germline, CDR1 is SGHTA, CDR2 FQGTGA. V gave up 0 bases and J gave up 6 bases; unmatched junction bases: 7. This CDR3 comprises 17 residues. The CDR3 sequence: CASSLTLLAGEGNEQFF. The DNA for the CDR3 is TGTGCCAGCAGCTTAACCTTACTAGCGGGAGAAGGCAATGAGCAGTTCTTC.

The J gene is TRBJ2-2, the V gene TRBV27; 10 bases map to TRBD1. CDR1 and CDR2 (germline): MNHEY, SMNVEV (reference sequence). The CDR3 length is 15 residues. Germline trimming cut 6 bases from V and 4 bases from J; bases unmatched to any gene: 5. The CDR3 loop is CASRTGTGATGELFF. CDR3 nucleotides: TGTGCCAGCAGAACCGGGACAGGGGCCACCGGGGAGCTGTTTTTT.

The rearrangement links TRBV30 to TRBJ2-7, with D unresolved. V was shortened by 2 bases and J by 0 bases, with 5 bases between the two germline ends. Germline CDR1 and CDR2: GTSNPN and SVGIG (reference sequence). The CDR3 covers 12 residues. CDR3 region: CAWSLGSYEQYF. CDR3 DNA: TGTGCCTGGAGTCTTGGCTCCTACGAGCAGTACTTC.

The J gene is TRBJ2-2, the V gene TRBV27; D ambiguous. The V and J ends lost 3 bases and 1 base respectively, with 3 bases between them. The CDR3 runs to 13 residues. Germline V gene data show CDR1 as MNHEY and CDR2 as SMNVEV (reference sequence). The CDR3, as DNA: TGTGCCAGCAGTTTCTTGAACACCGGGGAGCTGTTTTTT. Encoded protein: CASSFLNTGELFF.

The rearrangement joins TRBV6-5 to TRBJ2-3; tentative D call: TRBD2 (5 bases). The CDR3 is 15 amino acids. Germline loops: CDR1 MNHEY, CDR2 SVGAGI. Trimming took off 6 bases at V and 0 bases at J, with 13 bases between the two ends. The CDR3 DNA sequence: TGTGCCAGCAGCCCCGGACTTACTAGCACAGATACGCAGTATTTT. This encodes CASSPGLTSTDTQYF.

The chain links TRBV6-5 to TRBJ2-7; 10 positions agree with TRBD1. The junction had 3 bases not matched to a gene; V was cut back by 2 bases and J by 11 bases. CDR3 length: 12 amino acids. Germline CDR1 is MNHEY and CDR2 is SVGAGI. The CDR3 DNA is TGTGCCAGCAGTTACACCGGACAGGGGGAGTACTTC. This sequence encodes CASSYTGQGEYF.

This chain connects TRBV10-3 to TRBJ2-1; 7 bases fit TRBD2. CDR1 ENHRY and CDR2 SYGVKD come from the germline V gene. This CDR3 is built from 15 residues. After removal of 3 bases from V and 6 bases from J, the junction contained 8 bases not matched to a gene. The CDR3 region is CAISETTSYGNEQFF. The CDR3 coding sequence is TGTGCCATCAGTGAAACGACTAGCTATGGCAATGAGCAGTTCTTC.

The J gene is TRBJ2-1, the V gene TRBV14; TRBD2 agrees at 7 bases. CDR3 length: 15 residues. V was pared by 0 bases and J by 6 bases, with 5 bases of the junction left unmatched. Germline CDR1 reads SGHDN; CDR2 reads FVKESK. The DNA of the CDR3 is TGTGCCAGCAGCCAAGAAGGGACTATCGTCAATGAGCAGTTCTTC. Translation: CASSQEGTIVNEQFF. The full variable domain, with the rest looked up from reference TRBV14 and TRBJ2-1, is EAGVTQFPSHSVIEKGQTVTLRCDPISGHDNLYWYRRVMGKEIKFLLHFVKESKQDESGMPNNRFLAERTGGTYSTLKVQPAELEDSGVYFCASSQEGTIVNEQFFGPGTRLTVL.